This T cell receptor (beta chain) appears in the sequencing data of a study of blood T cell repertoires in COVID-19. Study at large: Sites in the United States, Italy and Spain provided acute and convalescent COVID-19 samples.

In the authors' methods: Estimation of nucleated cell counts relied on the amplification of reference gene primers. Here immunoSEQ multiplex PCR was the method, and the copy in TCRdb shows in-frame clones only, minus some. V and J calls and clone size are as listed in that table; D and trimming were resolved from the DNA. The profile shows 30,000 to 40,000 clones, roughly four fifths of them singletons. Per the germline V gene, CDR1 is MDHEN and CDR2 is SYDVKM. With 5 bases clipped from V and 3 bases from J, the junction kept 3 bases outside the gene matches. This CDR3 contains 15 residues. The chain uses TRBV28 and TRBJ2-6, with 8 positions matching TRBD2. The sequenced sample consisted of peripheral blood. The TCR comes from a human donor in a cohort sampled during active COVID-19. The DNA of the CDR3 is TGTGCCAGCAGTGCCGGGAGGGGTGGGGCCAACGTCCTGACTTTC. Protein sequence: CASSAGRGGANVLTF.